The table lists the clone carrying this TCR beta chain with a count of one. The study ran its PCR with 60 Vbeta and 13 Jbeta primers. TCRdb's table, derived via immunoSEQ multiplex PCR, lists solely in-frame clones and lacks some. The table lists about 120,000 clones, about 73% of them singletons. These data originate in a study of cytomegalovirus exposure and HLA in healthy donors. Across the study: In terms of ancestry, the Caucasian-associated cluster contained about 81% of the roughly 360 genotyped donors.

The receptor was derived from a woman aged 35 to 49 in good health and CMV-seronegative. Specimen: PBMCs.

In DNA form, the CDR3 reads TGTGCCAGCTCACCAATAGGAGGGCAGGATGAAAAACTGTTTTTT. It yields the protein CASSPIGGQDEKLFF. The chain combines TRBV18 with TRBJ1-4; no firm D call. V was pared by 2 bases and J by 6 bases, with 13 bases between. Germline lookup yields CDR1 KGHSH and CDR2 LQKENI. The CDR3 is 15 amino acids. Supplemented by reference TRBV18 and TRBJ1-4, the full variable domain reads NAGVMQNPRHLVRRRGQEARLRCSPMKGHSHVYWYRQLPEEGLKFMVYLQKENIIDESGMPKERFSAEFPKEGPSILRIQQVVRGDSAAYFCASSPIGGQDEKLFFGSGTQLSVL.